This TCR beta chain came from a study of technical replicates of blood from a handful of donors. The table came from immunoSEQ multiplex PCR; TCRdb's copy has only in-frame clones and leaves some out. The table includes tens of thousands of clones, 90% to 95% detected once. The CDR3 has 12 residues. V lost 3 bases, J lost 10 bases, and 1 base stayed unmatched. CDR1 and CDR2 (germline): WNHNN, SYGVQD (reference sequence). The TCR was taken from a human donor in good health. Sequenced: T cells isolated from PBMCs. The chain links TRBV10-1 to TRBJ2-3; 10 positions agree with TRBD2. CDR3 DNA sequence: TGCGCCAGCAGTGAAGCGGGGGGGGCGCAGTATTTT. Residues: CASSEAGGAQYF.